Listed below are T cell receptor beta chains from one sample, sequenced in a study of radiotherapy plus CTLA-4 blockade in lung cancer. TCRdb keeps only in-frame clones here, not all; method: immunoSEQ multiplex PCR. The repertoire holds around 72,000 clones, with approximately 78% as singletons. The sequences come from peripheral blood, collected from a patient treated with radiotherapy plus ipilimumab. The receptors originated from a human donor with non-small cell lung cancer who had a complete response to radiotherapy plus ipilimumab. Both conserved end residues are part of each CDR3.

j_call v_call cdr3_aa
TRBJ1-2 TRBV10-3 CAISELPTVGYTF
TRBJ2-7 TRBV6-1 CASSSQGYEQYF
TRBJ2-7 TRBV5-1 CASSWAGRDEQYF
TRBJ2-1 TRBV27 CASSLWAWGNNEQFF
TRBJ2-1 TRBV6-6 CATGLLSYNEQFF
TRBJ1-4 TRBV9 CASSYSGTELFF
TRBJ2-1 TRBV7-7 CASSLRPSGSSYNEQFF
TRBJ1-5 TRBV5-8 CASSLGTGETGDAGQPQHF
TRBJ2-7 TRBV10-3 CAISEDRRTSYEQYF
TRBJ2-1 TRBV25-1 CASTRAGALHEQFF
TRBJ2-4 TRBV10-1 CASSGDSRAGNIQYF
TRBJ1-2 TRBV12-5 CASAPAGVYGYTF
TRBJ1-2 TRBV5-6 CASSPGVGGYTF
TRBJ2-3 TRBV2 CASGQLAVTDTQYF
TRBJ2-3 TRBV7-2 CASSLTPDTQYF
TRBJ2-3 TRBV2 CASCWDGGGGPSTDTQYF
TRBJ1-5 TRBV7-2 CASSLQAVVDQPQHF
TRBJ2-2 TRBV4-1 CASSPMFRGANTGELFF
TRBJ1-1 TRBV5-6 CASSLIPGRQNTEAFF
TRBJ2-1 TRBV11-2 CASSFALSGTEQFF
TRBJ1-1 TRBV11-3 CASSPDRLTEAFF
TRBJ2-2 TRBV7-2 CASSFFRRDTGELFF
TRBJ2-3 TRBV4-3 CASSQMGFGASGDTQYF
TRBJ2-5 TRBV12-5 CASGLYSGTEKETQYF
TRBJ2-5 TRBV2 CASGASQETQYF
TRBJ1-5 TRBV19 CASTHWGASGNQPQHF
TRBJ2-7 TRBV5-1 CASRAGTGAYEQYF
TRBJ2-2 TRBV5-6 CASSLGPNTGELFF
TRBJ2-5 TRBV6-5 CASSYPPGPQETQYF
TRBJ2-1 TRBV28 CASNIGGLAYNEQFF
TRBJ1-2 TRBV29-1 CSVLQGQPKIYGYTF
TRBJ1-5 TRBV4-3 CASSQDSPRGAGGNQPQHF
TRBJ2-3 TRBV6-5 CATRDEYTDTQYF
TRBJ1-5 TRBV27 CASSPSDREAQPQHF
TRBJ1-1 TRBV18 CASSPSEGTEAFF
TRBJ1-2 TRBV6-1 CASSRGTSEGGYTF
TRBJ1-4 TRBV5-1 CASSRLVDEKLFF
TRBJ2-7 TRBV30 CASPGQGAGEQYF
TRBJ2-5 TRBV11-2 CASSFWGGETQYF
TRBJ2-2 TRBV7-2 CASSLMGNTGELFF
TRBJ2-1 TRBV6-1 CASSEVISEQFF